This T cell receptor (beta chain) was documented in a study of blood T cell repertoires in COVID-19. Study-level background: Samples taken during acute and convalescent COVID-19 were collected in the United States, Italy and Spain. The analysed material was cDNA or gDNA that came from T cells, B-cell-depleted T cells, or PBMCs.

Libraries were prepared by immunoSEQ multiplex PCR; TCRdb keeps only in-frame clonotypes and omits some of them. The sample lists approximately 69,000 clones, less than 75% occurring once. Sequencing was carried out using peripheral blood. This TCR derives from a man aged 60 to 75 with acute or convalescent COVID-19.

In DNA, the CDR3 is TGTGCCAGTAGTATGGTCCGCGGCGGGAGGGTTAGGGCAGATACGCAGTATTTT. This sequence encodes CASSMVRGGRVRADTQYF. V is TRBV19 and J is TRBJ2-3; 9 nucleotides agree with TRBD2. The V and J ends lost 3 bases and 4 bases, in that order; junction bases with no gene match: 14. The CDR3 consists of 18 residues. Germline V lookup: CDR1 LNHDA, CDR2 SQIVND (reference sequence).